These 28 T cell receptor beta chains came from one sample sequenced in a study of CD8+ T cells in alopecia areata. RNA was isolated and reverse transcribed to cDNA, the sequencing template. Profiling relied on immunoSEQ multiplex PCR, and the TCRdb table lists in-frame clones only, not all of them. The table shows some 210,000 clones, with approximately 67% occurring only once. Specified treatment: oral pan-JAK inhibitor, 5-10 mg twice daily. Sequenced here: CD4+ T cells sorted from blood, sampled at approximately week 44, from a patient treated with tofacitinib. The source is a human donor with alopecia areata.

The V gene is TRBV11-2, the J gene TRBJ2-7, with TRBD2 identical over 8 bases. Germline V lookup: CDR1 SGHAT, CDR2 FQNNGV. V lost 0 bases, J lost 4 bases, and 11 bases stayed unmatched. CDR3 size: 17 residues. The DNA of the CDR3 is TGTGCCAGCAGCTTAGAATTGGTCCCGGGGACTAGTTACGAGCAGTACTTC. It codes for CASSLELVPGTSYEQYF.

This clone was picked up one time. The chain couples TRBV27 to TRBJ1-5; 9 nucleotides agree with TRBD1. With V trimmed by 5 bases and J by 2 bases, 7 bases remained unmatched. This CDR3 contains 16 residues. CDR1 and CDR2 from the germline V gene are MNHEY and SMNVEV (reference sequence). CDR3 nucleotide sequence: TGTGCCAGCAGTGAACAGGGGGCGCGTGGCAATCAGCCCCAGCATTTT. This translates into CASSEQGARGNQPQHF.

The rearrangement joins TRBV9 to TRBJ1-6; 8 positions match TRBD1. Per the germline V gene, CDR1 is SGDLS and CDR2 is YYNGEE. This CDR3 is built from 16 residues. The J segment lost 7 bases and the V segment lost 4 bases, leaving 10 bases of the junction unmatched. The CDR3 is CASSSLGAGGNSPLHF. The CDR3 DNA reads TGTGCCAGCAGCTCCCTCGGGGCAGGGGGCAATTCACCCCTCCACTTT.

A word on this clone: Given a much more abundant clone one base away, this may be a read error. CDR3 protein: CASSDRVTGELFF. The CDR3, as DNA: TGTGCCAGCAGTGACAGGGTCACCGGGGAGCTGTTTTTT. The gene calls are TRBV2 and TRBJ2-2; a weak D match, TRBD1 (5 bases). Trimming took off 3 bases at V and 4 bases at J, with 6 bases between the two ends. CDR3 length equals 13 residues. Looked up from germline, CDR1 is SNHLY and CDR2 is FYNNEI.

The V gene is TRBV7-2, the J gene TRBJ2-2; 11 positions match TRBD1. V dropped 5 bases and J dropped 4; count of bases not matched to a gene: 6. The CDR3 length is 16 residues. The germline CDR1 and CDR2 sequences are SGHTA and FQGNSA. The CDR3 nucleotides read TGTGCCAGCAGCCCTTGGGGACAGGGGGTCACCGGGGAGCTGTTTTTT. Residues: CASSPWGQGVTGELFF.

This clone was detected many times. The J gene is TRBJ2-3, the V gene TRBV4-3; the D is unclear. This CDR3 has 13 amino acids. The ends were cut back, 1 base at V and 6 bases at J, with 8 bases in the middle. Germline V gene lookup returns CDR1 LGHNA and CDR2 YSLEER. For the CDR3, the DNA is TGCGCCAGCAGCCAAGCTGGGCGCGATACGCAGTATTTT. It specifies CASSQAGRDTQYF.

This chain connects TRBV2 to TRBJ1-1; D may be TRBD1 (6 bases). The V end was cut by 6 bases, the J end by 4 bases, with 15 bases between. Looked up from germline, CDR1 is SNHLY and CDR2 is FYNNEI. The CDR3 covers 14 residues. The CDR3 sequence is CASRENREVTEAFF. The CDR3 nucleotides read TGTGCCAGCAGAGAGAACAGGGAGGTCACTGAAGCTTTCTTT. The full variable domain, rest sourced from reference TRBV2 and TRBJ1-1, is EPEVTQTPSHQVTQMGQEVILRCVPISNHLYFYWYRQILGQKVEFLVSFYNNEISEKSEIFDDQFSVERPDGSNFTLKIRSTKLEDSAMYFCASRENREVTEAFFGQGTRLTVV.

The chain recombines TRBV27 with TRBJ1-2; D perhaps matches TRBD1 (6 bases). With 5 bases removed from V and 4 bases from J, the gap between germline ends came to 11 bases. CDR1 is MNHEY, CDR2 SMNVEV, per germline (reference sequence). CDR3 size: 13 residues. CDR3 coding DNA: TGTGCCAGCAGTACTGGACAGTTCTATGGCTACACCTTC. It codes for CASSTGQFYGYTF.

CDR3 sequence: CASSQDTGQPQHF. The CDR3 DNA sequence: TGCGCCAGCAGCCAAGATACGGGTCAGCCCCAGCATTTT. This chain uses TRBV4-3 with TRBJ1-5; no reliable D call. The CDR3 runs 13 residues. Germline V gene lookup returns CDR1 LGHNA and CDR2 YSLEER. Trimming left V 0 bases short and J 6 bases short, with 6 bases between.

The CDR3 loop reads CSVVNRDYEQYF. CDR3 sequence (DNA): TGCAGCGTTGTAAACAGAGACTACGAGCAGTACTTC. The V gene is TRBV29-1, the J gene TRBJ2-7; no reliable D call. Germline lookup yields CDR1 SQVTM and CDR2 ANQGSEA. Trimming pared 4 bases from V and 3 bases from J, leaving 10 bases between. The CDR3 sequence is 12 residues long.

In its sample, this clone was seen a few times. This chain connects TRBV28 to TRBJ2-7; tentatively, D is TRBD1 (7 bases). V shed 8 bases and J shed 3 bases, with 17 bases lying between them. The CDR3 runs to 14 residues. The germline V gene has CDR1 MDHEN and CDR2 SYDVKM. This CDR3 reads CASLQGGSNYEQYF. The CDR3 nucleotides read TGTGCCAGCCTCCAGGGGGGATCAAACTACGAGCAGTACTTC.

The CDR3 nucleotides read TGTGCTAGTGTTCAGGAGGGCTGGGGCTACGAGCAGTACTTC. Its translation: CASVQEGWGYEQYF. The J gene is TRBJ2-7, the V gene TRBV12-5; D possibly corresponds to TRBD2 (6 bases). CDR3 length: 14 amino acids. V was trimmed by 7 bases and J by 3 bases, leaving 16 bases between them. Germline CDR1 and CDR2: LGHNT and FRNRAP. The full variable domain, rest sourced from reference TRBV12-5 and TRBJ2-7, is DARVTQTPRHKVTEMGQEVTMRCQPILGHNTVFWYRQTMMQGLELLAYFRNRAPLDDSGMPKDRFSAEMPDATLATLKIQPSEPRDSAVYFCASVQEGWGYEQYFGPGTRLTVT.

The genes are TRBV28 and TRBJ1-1; no definite D call. Trimming removed 3 bases from V and 2 bases from J, with 7 bases in between. The CDR3 length is 13 residues. Germline values: CDR1 MDHEN, CDR2 SYDVKM. The CDR3 bases are TGTGCCAGCAGTTTTGCCGGAAACACTGAAGCTTTCTTT. It yields the protein CASSFAGNTEAFF.

The gene calls are TRBV4-1 and TRBJ2-1, with 8 bases fitting TRBD1. This CDR3 is 17 amino acids long. Germline loops: CDR1 MGHRA, CDR2 YSYEKL. Trimming removed 0 bases from V and 5 bases from J; junction bases left unmatched: 9. The CDR3 loop reads CASSQDLGQVENNEQFF. The CDR3 nucleotides read TGCGCCAGCAGCCAAGACTTGGGACAGGTGGAGAACAATGAGCAGTTCTTC.

This clone appeared once. V is TRBV7-2 and J is TRBJ2-7, with D unclear. The V and J ends lost 1 base and 3 bases respectively, with 10 bases between them. Germline lookup yields CDR1 SGHTA and CDR2 FQGNSA. The CDR3 contains 14 residues. The CDR3 here is CASSLDPHNYEQYF. CDR3 in DNA: TGTGCCAGCAGCTTAGATCCCCATAACTACGAGCAGTACTTC.

The chain carries TRBV28 and TRBJ1-5; possibly TRBD1 for D (5 bases). The CDR3 loop spans 15 amino acids. V lost 2 bases and J lost 3, with 11 bases in between. CDR1 and CDR2 from the germline V gene are MDHEN and SYDVKM. The CDR3 bases are TGTGCCAGCAGTTTAGGAGGGGTGAACAATCAGCCCCAGCATTTT. Its protein product is CASSLGGVNNQPQHF.

This clone was counted ten times or more. The CDR3 here is CASSQLAGSTGELFF. CDR3 in DNA: TGTGCCAGCAGCCAACTAGCGGGGAGTACCGGGGAGCTGTTTTTT. The chain combines TRBV11-2 with TRBJ2-2; 10 positions match TRBD2. Germline V lookup: CDR1 SGHAT, CDR2 FQNNGV. This CDR3 contains 15 residues. V shed 5 bases and J 5 bases; nucleotides not matched to a gene: 5.

V usage is TRBV5-1 and J usage is TRBJ2-7; no clear D gene. CDR1 and CDR2 from the germline V gene are SGHRS and YFSETQ. V was pared by 3 bases and J by 7 bases, with 11 bases between. The CDR3 contains 12 residues. In DNA, the CDR3 is TGCGCCAGCAGCTCCCCCTCGACGGAGCAGTACTTC. Protein product: CASSSPSTEQYF.

V is TRBV29-1 and J is TRBJ2-7; D possibly uses TRBD1 or TRBD2 (5 bases each). Deletions cut 4 bases from V and 4 bases from J, with 14 bases between. Germline-derived CDR1 and CDR2 are SQVTM and ANQGSEA. This CDR3 is 13 amino acids long. CDR3 protein: CSVGGAPRYEQYF. Written as DNA, the CDR3 is TGCAGCGTTGGAGGGGCACCAAGGTACGAGCAGTACTTC.

V usage is TRBV25-1 and J usage is TRBJ2-7; D not resolved. CDR3 size: 11 residues. The germline V gene encodes CDR1 MGHDK and CDR2 SYGVNS. V shed 5 bases and J shed 4 bases, with 6 bases lying between them. The CDR3 spells CASSSWYEQYF. DNA for the CDR3: TGTGCCAGCAGTTCTTGGTACGAGCAGTACTTC.

The genes are TRBV29-1 and TRBJ1-1, with 8 bases lining up with TRBD1. Germline trimming cut 7 bases from V and 0 bases from J; bases unmatched to any gene: 25. From germline, CDR1 is SQVTM and CDR2 ANQGSEA. CDR3 size: 20 residues. This CDR3 is CSARIRQGPKLSHLNTEAFF. The CDR3 DNA reads TGCAGCGCGAGGATCAGACAGGGGCCCAAACTAAGCCATTTGAACACTGAAGCTTTCTTT.

The chain uses TRBV29-1 and TRBJ1-2; D gene uncertain. CDR3 size: 11 residues. V lost 5 bases, J lost 5 bases, and 9 bases lay in between. Germline loops: CDR1 SQVTM, CDR2 ANQGSEA. CDR3 bases: TGCAGCGTTACGGACGTATATGGCTACACCTTC. Protein sequence: CSVTDVYGYTF.

This clone was seen a few times. The chain combines TRBV6-1 with TRBJ2-3, with D perhaps TRBD1 (5 bases). This CDR3 is 14 amino acids long. Germline V CDR1 and CDR2: MNHNS, SASEGT. Trimming stripped 7 bases from V and 4 bases from J, with 15 bases between. The CDR3 coding sequence is TGTGCCAGCACCCCGACCCAGACAGCAGATACGCAGTATTTT. Amino acids: CASTPTQTADTQYF.

This clone was seen only once. The J gene is TRBJ2-1, the V gene TRBV30; no clear D. Germline V gene sequence: CDR1 GTSNPN, CDR2 SVGIG (reference sequence). The CDR3 consists of 14 residues. Trimming pared 3 bases from V and 6 bases from J, leaving 15 bases between. In nucleotides, the CDR3 is TGTGCCTGGAGGGCTAGTTGGCCCCTCAATGAGCAGTTCTTC. Translating it yields CAWRASWPLNEQFF.

This clone was recorded a few times. The chain links TRBV7-6 to TRBJ1-1; possible D gene TRBD1, 5 bases. Germline-derived CDR1 and CDR2 are SGHVS and FNYEAQ. V gave up 8 bases and J gave up 4 bases, with 11 bases separating them. The CDR3 has 12 residues. This chain's CDR3 is CASQGSGTEAFF. DNA for the CDR3: TGTGCCAGCCAGGGCAGTGGCACTGAAGCTTTCTTT.

This clone has at least ten counts. The chain joins TRBV6-5 to TRBJ2-4; either TRBD1 or TRBD2 may fit D (5 bases each). Deletions cut 5 bases from V and 1 base from J, with 12 bases between. This CDR3 has 15 residues. In germline, CDR1 is MNHEY, CDR2 SVGAGI. In DNA, the CDR3 is TGTGCCAGCAGTCCAAGAGGGGCGGCCAAAAACATTCAGTACTTC. Translating it yields CASSPRGAAKNIQYF.

The V and J genes are TRBV30 and TRBJ1-2; 7 bases match TRBD1. Germline V CDR1 and CDR2: GTSNPN, SVGIG (reference sequence). After removal of 1 base from V and 5 bases from J, the junction contained 13 bases not matched to a gene. This CDR3 comprises 16 residues. CDR3 residues: CAWSAPSRDSVYGYTF. DNA of the CDR3: TGTGCCTGGAGTGCACCATCGAGGGACAGTGTATATGGCTACACCTTC.

This sequence joins TRBV27 and TRBJ1-2; D gene unclear. The CDR3 length is 13 residues. Germline CDR1 reads MNHEY; CDR2 reads SMNVEV (reference sequence). Deletions cut 3 bases from V and 8 bases from J, with 13 bases between. CDR3 sequence (DNA): TGTGCCAGCAGTTTCCCAAATGGCGGGGGCTACACCTTC. This translates into CASSFPNGGGYTF.